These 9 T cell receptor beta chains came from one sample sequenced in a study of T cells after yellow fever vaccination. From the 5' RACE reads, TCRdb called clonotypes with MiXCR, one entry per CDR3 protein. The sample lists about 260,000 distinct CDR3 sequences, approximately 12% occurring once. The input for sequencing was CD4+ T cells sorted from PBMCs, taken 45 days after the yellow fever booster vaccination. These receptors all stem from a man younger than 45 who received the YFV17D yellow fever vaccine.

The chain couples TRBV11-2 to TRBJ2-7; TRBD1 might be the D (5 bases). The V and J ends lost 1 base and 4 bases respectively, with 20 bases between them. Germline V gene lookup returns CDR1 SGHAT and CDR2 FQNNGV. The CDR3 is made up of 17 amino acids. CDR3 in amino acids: CASSLVVKGKGFYEQYF. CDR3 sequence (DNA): TGTGCCAGCAGCTTAGTTGTTAAGGGGAAAGGTTTTTACGAGCAGTACTTC. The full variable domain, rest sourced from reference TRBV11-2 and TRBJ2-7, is EAGVAQSPRYKIIEKRQSVAFWCNPISGHATLYWYQQILGQGPKLLIQFQNNGVVDDSQLPKDRFSAERLKGVDSTLKIQPAKLEDSAVYLCASSLVVKGKGFYEQYFGPGTRLTVT.

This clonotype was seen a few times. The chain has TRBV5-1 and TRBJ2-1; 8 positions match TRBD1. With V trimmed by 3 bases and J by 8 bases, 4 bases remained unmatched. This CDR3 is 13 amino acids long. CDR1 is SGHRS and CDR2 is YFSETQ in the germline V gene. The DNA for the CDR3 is TGCGCCAGCAGCTCAGACAGGGGCTATGAGCAGTTCTTC. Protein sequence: CASSSDRGYEQFF.

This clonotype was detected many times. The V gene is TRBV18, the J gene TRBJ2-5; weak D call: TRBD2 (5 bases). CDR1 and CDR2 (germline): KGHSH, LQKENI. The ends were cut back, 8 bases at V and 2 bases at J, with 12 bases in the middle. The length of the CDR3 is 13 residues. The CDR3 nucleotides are TGTGCCAGCAGCCCCGGGGTGCAAGAGACCCAGTACTTC. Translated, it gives CASSPGVQETQYF. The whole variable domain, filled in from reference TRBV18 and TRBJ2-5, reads NAGVMQNPRHLVRRRGQEARLRCSPMKGHSHVYWYRQLPEEGLKFMVYLQKENIIDESGMPKERFSAEFPKEGPSILRIQQVVRGDSAAYFCASSPGVQETQYFGPGTRLLVL.

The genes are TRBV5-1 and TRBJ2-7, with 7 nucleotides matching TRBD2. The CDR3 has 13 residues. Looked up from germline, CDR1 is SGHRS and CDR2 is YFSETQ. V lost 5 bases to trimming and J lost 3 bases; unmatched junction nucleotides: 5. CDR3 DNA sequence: TGCGCCAGCAGGGGCGGGAGACTCTACGAGCAGTACTTC. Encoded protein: CASRGGRLYEQYF. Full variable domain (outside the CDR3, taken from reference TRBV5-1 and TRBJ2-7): KAGVTQTPRYLIKTRGQQVTLSCSPISGHRSVSWYQQTPGQGLQFLFEYFSETQRNKGNFPGRFSGRQFSNSRSEMNVSTLELGDSALYLCASRGGRLYEQYFGPGTRLTVT.

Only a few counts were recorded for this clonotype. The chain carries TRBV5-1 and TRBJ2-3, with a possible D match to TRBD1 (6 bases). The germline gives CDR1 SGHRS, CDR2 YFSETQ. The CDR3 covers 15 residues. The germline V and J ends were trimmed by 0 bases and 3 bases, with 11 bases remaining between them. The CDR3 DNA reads TGCGCCAGCAGCTTGGAAGCGCAGGGGACAGATACGCAGTATTTT. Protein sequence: CASSLEAQGTDTQYF.

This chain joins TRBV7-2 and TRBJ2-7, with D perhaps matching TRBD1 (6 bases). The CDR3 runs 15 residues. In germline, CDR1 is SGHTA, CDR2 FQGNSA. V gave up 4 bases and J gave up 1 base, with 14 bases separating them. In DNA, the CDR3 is TGTGCCAGCAGCTCGCCGGGACACGGATCCTACGAGCAGTACTTC. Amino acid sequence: CASSSPGHGSYEQYF.

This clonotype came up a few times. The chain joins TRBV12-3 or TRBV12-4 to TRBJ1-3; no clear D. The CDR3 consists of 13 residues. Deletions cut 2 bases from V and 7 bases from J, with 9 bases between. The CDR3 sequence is CASSLSSRNTIYF. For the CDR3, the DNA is TGTGCCAGCAGTTTATCGAGTAGGAACACCATATATTTT.

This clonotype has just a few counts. Here the CDR3 DNA reads TGTGCCAGCAGTTACCGGACAGGGGGACACGGGGAGCTGTTTTTT. This gives the protein CASSYRTGGHGELFF. The V call is TRBV6-2 or TRBV6-3, the J call TRBJ2-2; 10 bases are a match to TRBD1. The germline gives CDR1 MNHEY, CDR2 SVGEGT. Unmatched junction bases numbered 4, after V lost 2 bases and J lost 7 bases. This CDR3 has 15 amino acids.

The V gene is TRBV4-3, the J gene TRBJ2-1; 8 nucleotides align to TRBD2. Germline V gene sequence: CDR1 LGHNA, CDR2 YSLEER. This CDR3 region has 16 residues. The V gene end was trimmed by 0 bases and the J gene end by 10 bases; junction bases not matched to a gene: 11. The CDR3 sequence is CASSQDVLAGLREQFF. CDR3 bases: TGCGCCAGCAGCCAAGATGTCCTAGCGGGCCTCCGGGAGCAGTTCTTC.